The source of this TCR beta chain is a study of beta chain features in type 1 diabetes. Study as a whole: All samples together contributed 90 million to 110 million sorted cells for examination. Whole-study results and caveats: The question of HLA type influencing TCRB rearrangement was one that remained unresolved here.

Since all of the isolated RNA was reverse transcribed, expressed TCRB transcripts were what got sequenced. Sequencing was performed with immunoSEQ multiplex PCR; in TCRdb, only in-frame clones are kept and a portion is missing. The profile shows some 300,000 clones, 8% of them singletons. The germline CDR1 and CDR2 sequences are SGHRS and YFSETQ. The CDR3 has 21 amino acids. With V trimmed by 3 bases and J by 5 bases, 27 bases remained unmatched. This clone was seen only a few times. Its specificity is unknown. Material for sequencing was central memory CD4+ T cells from blood. This clonotype was sampled from a woman younger than 30 in good health. This rearrangement joins TRBV5-1 to TRBJ2-3, with 7 bases fitting TRBD2. The CDR3 nucleotides are TGCGCCAGCAGCTCCGGCGGGAGTTTTCTCGGGGCGACAGACCCCAGAGATACGCAGTATTTT. Protein product: CASSSGGSFLGATDPRDTQYF.